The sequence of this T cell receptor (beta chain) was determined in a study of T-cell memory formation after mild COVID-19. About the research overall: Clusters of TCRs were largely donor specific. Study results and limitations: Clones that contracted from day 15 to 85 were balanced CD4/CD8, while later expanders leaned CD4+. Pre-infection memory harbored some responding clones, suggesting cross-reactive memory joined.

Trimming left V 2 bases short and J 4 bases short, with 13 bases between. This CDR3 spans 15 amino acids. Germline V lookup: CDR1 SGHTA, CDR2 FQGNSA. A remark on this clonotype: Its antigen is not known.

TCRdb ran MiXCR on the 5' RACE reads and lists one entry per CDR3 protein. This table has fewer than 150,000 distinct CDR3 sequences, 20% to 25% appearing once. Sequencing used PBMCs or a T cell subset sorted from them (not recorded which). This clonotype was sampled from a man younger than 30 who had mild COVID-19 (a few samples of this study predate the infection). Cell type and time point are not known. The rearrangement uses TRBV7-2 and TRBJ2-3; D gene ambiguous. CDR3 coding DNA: TGTGCCAGCAGCTTAAGGACCCAACCCGCAGATACGCAGTATTTT. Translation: CASSLRTQPADTQYF.